This TCR beta chain was sequenced during a study of blood T cell repertoires in COVID-19 (dated by TCRdb to 2020 to 2022). Broadly, across the study: Samples from collaborators originated in the United States, Italy and Spain and spanned both the acute and convalescent phases of COVID-19. Where HLA class I and class II types were available, the types were taken from metadata supplied by the sample provider, not from assay-based typing. Subjects who had been exposed to COVID-19, were actively infected with it, or had recovered from it provided the deeply sampled blood TCRbeta repertoires that made up the dataset. The samples were drawn from two sources: the first 160 participants of the ongoing ImmuneRACE study, and 1,000 to 1,500 subjects contributed by 6 global collaborators. Sample metadata almost always included a de-identified subject ID, COVID-19 status, age in years and sex. The repertoires were released in a freely available public database meant as a resource for research on the immune response to SARS-CoV-2. The prospective study material was composed of cDNA or gDNA derived from T cells, B-cell-depleted T cells, or PBMCs. What the study reported, not specific to this receptor: Clinical and demographic metadata were provided uncurated, with the amount varying by source and participant.

This clone was observed once. Its antigen specificity is not known. No per-base quality is available; no much larger clone lies one base away. The immunoSEQ Assay, a bias-controlled multiplex PCR, was used to amplify TCRbeta CDR3 regions from genomic DNA. The authors' pipeline ran thus. The number of nucleated cells in each sample was estimated from the amplification of reference gene primers within the assay. To quantify the absolute abundance of each unique TCRbeta CDR3 rearrangement, sequence reads were collapsed and filtered. For each sample, productive Simpson clonality was calculated as the square root of Simpson's diversity index over productive rearrangements. This is the immuneACCESS table as TCRdb keeps it, with only in-frame sequences that have V and J called. A part of the clones is gone; compared with another copy, unresolved V genes explain less than half, and the rest is unexplained. V and J calls and clone size come straight from that table; D and trimming were deduced from the DNA. This sample has roughly 180,000 clones in its table, and 82% of those were observed once. The ten largest account for around 18% of the sample.

Participants in the prospective study were aged about 18 to 89 years, lived in over 20 United States geographic areas, and enrolled through a virtual design. To assign participants to cohorts, the prospective study relied on clinical history that participants themselves reported in a screening survey and a study questionnaire. Recovered participants in ImmuneRACE Cohort 3 were defined as having two consecutive negative NP/OP PCR tests, clearance from a healthcare professional, or resolution of symptoms. In the prospective study, mobile phlebotomists collected whole blood, serum and a nasopharyngeal or oropharyngeal swab from each participant. Over a roughly 2-month period, participants in the prospective study had the option of providing additional blood draws and questionnaires. Prospective study blood samples were shipped either frozen or at room temperature before DNA extraction. Reading the germline V gene gives CDR1 MNHEY and CDR2 SVGAGI. From the cysteine up to the phenylalanine, the CDR3 has a length of 13 residues. CDR3 DNA is the only sequence kept; it has 39 bases, read in frame from the first base. Cut back by 6 bases and 4 bases, the V and J ends lie 13 bases apart.

Material for sequencing was PBMCs or T cells enriched from blood (not recorded which). The clonotype was recovered from a man in his fifties or sixties who had recovered from COVID-19. The chain is assembled from TRBV6-5 and TRBJ2-7; TRBD1 is possibly the D segment (6 matching bases). The nucleotide sequence is given as TGTGCCAGCAGGGCCGGGACATTGTACGAGCAGTACTTC. It translates as CASRAGTLYEQYF.